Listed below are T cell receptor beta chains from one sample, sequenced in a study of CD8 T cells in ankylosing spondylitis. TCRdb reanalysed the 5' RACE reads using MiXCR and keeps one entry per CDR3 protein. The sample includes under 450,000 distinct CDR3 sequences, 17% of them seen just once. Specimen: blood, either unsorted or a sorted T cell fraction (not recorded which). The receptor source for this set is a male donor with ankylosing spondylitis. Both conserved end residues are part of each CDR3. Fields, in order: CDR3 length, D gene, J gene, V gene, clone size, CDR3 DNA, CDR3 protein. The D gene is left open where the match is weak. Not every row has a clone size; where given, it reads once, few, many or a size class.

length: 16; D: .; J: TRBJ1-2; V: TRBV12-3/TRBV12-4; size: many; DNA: TGTGCCAGCAGTTTCCGGCAGGCGGTAAAGGGCTATGGCTACACCTTC; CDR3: CASSFRQAVKGYGYTF
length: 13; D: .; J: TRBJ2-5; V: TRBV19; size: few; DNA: TGTGCCAGTAGTTCGGGGAGTCCGAAGACCCAGTACTTC; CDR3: CASSSGSPKTQYF
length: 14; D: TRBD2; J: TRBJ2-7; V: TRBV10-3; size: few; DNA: TGTGCCATCAGGGGGACTAGCGGTTCCTACGAGCAGTACTTC; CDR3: CAIRGTSGSYEQYF
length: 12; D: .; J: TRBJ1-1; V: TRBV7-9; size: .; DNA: TGTGCCAGCAGCCGAAGCAAGGGAGAAGCTTTCTTT; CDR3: CASSRSKGEAFF
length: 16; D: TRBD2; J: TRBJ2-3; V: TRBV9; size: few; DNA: TGTGCCAGCAGCGTAGGTGCGGGAGGAGGTTCAGATACGCAGTATTTT; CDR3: CASSVGAGGGSDTQYF
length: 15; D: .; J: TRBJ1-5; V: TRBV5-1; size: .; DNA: TGCGCCAGCAGCTTAAGGACGGCGGGTGGTCAGCCCCAGCATTTT; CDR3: CASSLRTAGGQPQHF
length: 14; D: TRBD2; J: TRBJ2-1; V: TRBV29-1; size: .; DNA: TGCAGCGCCCAGAAAGCGGGAAAGTTTAATGAGCAGTTCTTC; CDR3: CSAQKAGKFNEQFF
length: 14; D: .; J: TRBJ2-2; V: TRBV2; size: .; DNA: TGTGCCAGCAGGGGGACAGCGGGCACCGGGGAGCTGTTTTTT; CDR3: CASRGTAGTGELFF
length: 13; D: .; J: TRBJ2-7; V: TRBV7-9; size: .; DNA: TGTGCCAGCAGACGGGGTTCGACCTACGAGCAGTACTTC; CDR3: CASRRGSTYEQYF
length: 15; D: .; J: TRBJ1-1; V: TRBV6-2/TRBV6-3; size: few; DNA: TGTGCCAGCAGTTACCCCAGCCCCCGCGCCACTGAAGCTTTCTTT; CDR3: CASSYPSPRATEAFF
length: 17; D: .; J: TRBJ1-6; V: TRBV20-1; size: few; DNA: TGCAGTGCTAGAGATAAAGGACAGCGCTCCTATAATTCACCCCTCCACTTT; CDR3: CSARDKGQRSYNSPLHF
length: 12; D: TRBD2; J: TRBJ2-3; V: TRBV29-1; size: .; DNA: TGCAGCGTGGGCGGGGGACGGGATACGCAGTATTTT; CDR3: CSVGGGRDTQYF
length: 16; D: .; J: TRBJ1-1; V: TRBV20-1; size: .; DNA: TGCAGTGCTAGTCGGTCCGGGGGCGCAATGAACACTGAAGCTTTCTTT; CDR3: CSASRSGGAMNTEAFF
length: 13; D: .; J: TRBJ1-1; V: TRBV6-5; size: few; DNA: TGTGCCAGCAGTTACTCTTACCGGACTGAAGCTTTCTTT; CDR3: CASSYSYRTEAFF
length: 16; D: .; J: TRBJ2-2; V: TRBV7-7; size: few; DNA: TGTGCTAGCAGCTCAACGGGCGGGGAGAACACCGGGGAGCTGTTTTTT; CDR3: CASSSTGGENTGELFF
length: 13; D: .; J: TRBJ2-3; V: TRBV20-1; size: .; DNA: TGCAGTGCTAGCGGGAGCAGCACAGATACGCAGTATTTT; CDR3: CSASGSSTDTQYF
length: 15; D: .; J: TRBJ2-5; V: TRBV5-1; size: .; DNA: TGCGCCAGCAGCCCCGGAGGAGGTTATGTAGAGACCCAGTACTTC; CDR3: CASSPGGGYVETQYF
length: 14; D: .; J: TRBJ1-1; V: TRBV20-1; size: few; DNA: TGCAGCTCTCAGTCCGTAATGGTGAACACTGAAGCTTTCTTT; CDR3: CSSQSVMVNTEAFF
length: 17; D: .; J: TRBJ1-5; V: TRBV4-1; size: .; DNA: TGCGCCAGCAGCACCACGCGACAGCCTCCTAATAATCAGCCCCAGCATTTT; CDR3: CASSTTRQPPNNQPQHF
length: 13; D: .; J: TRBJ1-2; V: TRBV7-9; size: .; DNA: TGTGCCAGCAGCTTAGGGTCGGTGAGAGGCTACACCTTC; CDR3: CASSLGSVRGYTF
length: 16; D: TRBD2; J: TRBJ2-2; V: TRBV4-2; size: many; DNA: TGTGCCAGCAGCTTCAAGCGGGGGACGAACACCGGGGAGCTGTTTTTT; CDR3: CASSFKRGTNTGELFF
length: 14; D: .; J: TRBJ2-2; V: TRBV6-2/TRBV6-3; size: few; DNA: TGTGCCAGCATGGGGAAAAGGAACACCGGGGAGCTGTTTTTT; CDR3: CASMGKRNTGELFF
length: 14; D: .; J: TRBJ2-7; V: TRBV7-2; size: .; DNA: TGTGCCAGCAGCTCGGAGTCACTTTCCTACGAGCAGTACTTC; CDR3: CASSSESLSYEQYF
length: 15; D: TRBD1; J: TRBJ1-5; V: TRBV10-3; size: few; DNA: TGTGCCATCAGTCCTGGACAGGGGAGGGGGCAGCCCCAGCATTTT; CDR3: CAISPGQGRGQPQHF
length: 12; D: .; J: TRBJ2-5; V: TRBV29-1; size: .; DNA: TGCAGCGCCGGGGGTGGGGAAGAGACCCAGTACTTC; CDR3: CSAGGGEETQYF
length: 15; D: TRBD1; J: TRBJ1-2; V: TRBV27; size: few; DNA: TGTGCCAGCAGTGGACAGGGCCCAATTAACTATGGCTACACCTTC; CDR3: CASSGQGPINYGYTF
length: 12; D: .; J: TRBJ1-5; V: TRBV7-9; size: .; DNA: TGTGCCAGCAGCGAAGGGGTTCAGCCCCAGCATTTT; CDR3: CASSEGVQPQHF
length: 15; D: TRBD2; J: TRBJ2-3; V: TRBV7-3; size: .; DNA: TGTGCCAGCAGCGCTACTAGCGGGGGGGCAGATACGCAGTATTTT; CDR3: CASSATSGGADTQYF
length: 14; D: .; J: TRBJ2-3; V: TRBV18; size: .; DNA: TGTGCCAGCTCCCCTACAGAGACGGCAGATACGCAGTATTTT; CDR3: CASSPTETADTQYF
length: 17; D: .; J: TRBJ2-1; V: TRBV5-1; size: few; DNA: TGCGCCAGCAGCCCTCAACCGGGACACACTTCCTACAATGAGCAGTTCTTC; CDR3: CASSPQPGHTSYNEQFF
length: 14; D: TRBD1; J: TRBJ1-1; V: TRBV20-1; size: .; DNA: TGCAGTGTTAAAGCAGGGGGCGCCTACACTGAAGCTTTCTTT; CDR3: CSVKAGGAYTEAFF
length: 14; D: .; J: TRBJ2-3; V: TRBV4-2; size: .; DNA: TGTGCCAGCAGCCGTGGGGGAGAGGGAGATACGCAGTATTTT; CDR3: CASSRGGEGDTQYF
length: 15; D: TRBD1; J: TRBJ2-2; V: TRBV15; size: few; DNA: TGTGCCACCGCGGCCGGGACAGCGAGGACCGGGGAGCTGTTTTTT; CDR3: CATAAGTARTGELFF
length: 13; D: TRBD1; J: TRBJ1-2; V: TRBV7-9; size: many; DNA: TGTGCCAGCAGCTTAGCTCCAGGGGGCGGCTACACCTTC; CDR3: CASSLAPGGGYTF
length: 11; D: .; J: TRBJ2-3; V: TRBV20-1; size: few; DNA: TGCAGTGCTAGCCCCACAGATACGCAGTATTTT; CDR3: CSASPTDTQYF
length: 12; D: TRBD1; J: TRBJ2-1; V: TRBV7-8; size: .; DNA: TGTGCCAGCGGCTTAGGGACAGGGGACACTTTCTTC; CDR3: CASGLGTGDTFF
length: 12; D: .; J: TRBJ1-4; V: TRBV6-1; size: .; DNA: TGTGCCAGCAGGGATCCGTATGAAAAACTGTTTTTT; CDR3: CASRDPYEKLFF
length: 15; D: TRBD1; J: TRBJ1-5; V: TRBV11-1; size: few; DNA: TGTGCCAGCAGCCACGGGACAGGCTACAATCAGCCCCAGCATTTT; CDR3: CASSHGTGYNQPQHF
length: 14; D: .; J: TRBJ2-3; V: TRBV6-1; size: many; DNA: TGTGCCAGCTCCGGGACCGGACACAGAGATACGCAGTATTTT; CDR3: CASSGTGHRDTQYF
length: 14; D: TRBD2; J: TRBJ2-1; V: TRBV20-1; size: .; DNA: TGCAGTGCACCGACTAGCGTTTCCTACAATGAGCAGTTCTTC; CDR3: CSAPTSVSYNEQFF
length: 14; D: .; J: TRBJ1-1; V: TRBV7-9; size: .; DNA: TGTGCCAGCAGCTCTGGAGGAGGAAACACTGAAGCTTTCTTT; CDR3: CASSSGGGNTEAFF
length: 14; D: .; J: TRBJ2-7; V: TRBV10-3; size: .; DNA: TGTGCCATCAGTGAGTGGGTCAACTCCTACGAGCAGTACTTC; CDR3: CAISEWVNSYEQYF
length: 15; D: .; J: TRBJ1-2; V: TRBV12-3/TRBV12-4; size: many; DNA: TGTGCCAGCAGCCTCACCGGCGGGGGAAACTATGGCTACACCTTC; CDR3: CASSLTGGGNYGYTF
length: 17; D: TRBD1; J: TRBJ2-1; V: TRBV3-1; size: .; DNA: TGTGCCAGCAGCCAAGACCGGAGACAGGGGCCCGAGGATGAGCAGTTCTTC; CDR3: CASSQDRRQGPEDEQFF
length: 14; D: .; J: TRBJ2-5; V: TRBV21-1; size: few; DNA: TGTGCCAGCAGCCCTCCAAGCGGGAAGGAGACCCAGTACTTC; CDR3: CASSPPSGKETQYF
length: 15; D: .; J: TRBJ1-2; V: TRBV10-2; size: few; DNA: TGCGCCAGCAGTGAGTCTGCAGGGGTTAACTATGGCTACACCTTC; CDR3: CASSESAGVNYGYTF
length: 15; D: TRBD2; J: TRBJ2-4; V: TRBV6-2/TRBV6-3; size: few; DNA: TGTGCCAGCAGCCACCGGGACTACCTGGTTGGCATTCAGTACTTC; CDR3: CASSHRDYLVGIQYF
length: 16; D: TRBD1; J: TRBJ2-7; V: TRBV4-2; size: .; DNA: TGTGCCAGCAGCCAAGTCGGGCAGGGGGCAACGTACGAGCAGTACTTC; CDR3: CASSQVGQGATYEQYF
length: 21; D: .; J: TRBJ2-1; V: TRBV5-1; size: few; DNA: TGCGCCAGCAGCTTGGCGTTGGTGGGACTGGGAGCCCAAGGACGGGTTGATGAGCAGTTCTTC; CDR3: CASSLALVGLGAQGRVDEQFF
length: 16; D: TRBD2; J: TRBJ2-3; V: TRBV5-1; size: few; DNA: TGCGCCAGCAGCTTGGATCCTAGCGGGGGCACAGATACGCAGTATTTT; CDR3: CASSLDPSGGTDTQYF
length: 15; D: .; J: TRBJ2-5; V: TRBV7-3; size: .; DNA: TGTGCCAGCAGCTTAAAAGGAGGGCTCCAAGAGACCCAGTACTTC; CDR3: CASSLKGGLQETQYF
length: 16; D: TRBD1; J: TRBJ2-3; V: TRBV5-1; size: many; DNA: TGCGCCAGCAGCCCGTGGACAGGCGTTAGCACAGATACGCAGTATTTT; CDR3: CASSPWTGVSTDTQYF
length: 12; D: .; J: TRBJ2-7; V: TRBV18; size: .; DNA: TGTGCCAGCTCAGCGGCTAACTACGAGCAGTACTTC; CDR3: CASSAANYEQYF
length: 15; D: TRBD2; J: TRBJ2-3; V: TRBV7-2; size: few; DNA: TGTGCCAGCAGCTTACAGCCGGGACTAGGAGATACGCAGTATTTT; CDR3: CASSLQPGLGDTQYF
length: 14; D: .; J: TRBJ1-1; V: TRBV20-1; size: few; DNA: TGCAGTACTAAAGGGTGGGGTCCTTCCACTGAAGCTTTCTTT; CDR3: CSTKGWGPSTEAFF
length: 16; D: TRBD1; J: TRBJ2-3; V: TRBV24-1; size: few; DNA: TGTGCCACCAGTGAGGGGACAGGTCTACCGATAGATACGCAGTATTTT; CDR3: CATSEGTGLPIDTQYF
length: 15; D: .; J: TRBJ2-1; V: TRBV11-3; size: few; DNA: TGTGCCAGCAGTGTGGGCAGTGGGATCTACAATGAGCAGTTCTTC; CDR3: CASSVGSGIYNEQFF
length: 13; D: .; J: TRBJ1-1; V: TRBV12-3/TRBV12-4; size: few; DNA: TGTGCCAGCAGTTCAATTCGAGGAACTGAAGCTTTCTTT; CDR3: CASSSIRGTEAFF
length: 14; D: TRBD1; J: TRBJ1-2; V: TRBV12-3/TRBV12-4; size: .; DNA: TGTGCCAGCAGGGGGACAGGGGTAAAAAAGGGCTACACCTTC; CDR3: CASRGTGVKKGYTF